Below are 23 T cell receptor beta chains sequenced from a single sample in a study of memory B cells and T cells in multiple sclerosis. CFSE-dim autoproliferating and CFSE-high non-proliferating T cells from unstimulated culture were sequenced separately. Pooled replicate wells came from around 5x10^7 CFSE-labeled PBMCs cultured less than 9 days without stimulus. The antigens these receptors bind are not known. Only in-frame clones appear in the TCRdb table, and some are missing; sequencing was by immunoSEQ multiplex PCR. The repertoire holds approximately 32,000 clones, with around 88% as singletons. The sequenced sample was PBMCs from blood kept in culture. The source of these receptors is a human donor with multiple sclerosis.

The rearrangement uses TRBV7-9 and TRBJ1-2, with D perhaps matching TRBD1 (5 bases). In germline, CDR1 is SEHNR, CDR2 FQNEAQ (reference sequence). Trimming removed 4 bases from V and 4 bases from J, with 19 bases in between. CDR3 size: 16 residues. CDR3: CASSYGAGLGSYGYTF. DNA of the CDR3: TGTGCCAGCAGCTATGGAGCAGGGTTAGGCAGCTATGGCTACACCTTC.

This clone was found once. The chain carries TRBV5-1 and TRBJ2-5; the match to TRBD2 covers 16 bases. V was pared by 2 bases and J by 0 bases, with 7 bases of the junction left unmatched. In germline, CDR1 is SGHRS, CDR2 YFSETQ. The CDR3 spans 19 residues. The DNA of the CDR3 is TGCGCCAGCAGCTTAGTGCCGGGACTAGCGGGAGGGAACCAAGAGACCCAGTACTTC. This sequence encodes CASSLVPGLAGGNQETQYF.

V and J are TRBV27 and TRBJ1-5, with TRBD1 matching 8 bases. The CDR3 is 13 residues long. The V and J ends lost 2 bases and 8 bases, in that order; junction bases with no gene match: 2. CDR1 and CDR2 (germline): MNHEY, SMNVEV (reference sequence). CDR3 nucleotides: TGTGCCAGCAGTTTAACAGGGGGGAAGCCCCAGCATTTT. This translates into CASSLTGGKPQHF.

The chain employs TRBV5-1 and TRBJ2-3; TRBD1 is a possible D gene (6 bases). The ends were cut back, 6 bases at V and 0 bases at J, with 11 bases in the middle. The CDR3 consists of 14 residues. Per the germline V gene, CDR1 is SGHRS and CDR2 is YFSETQ. The CDR3 DNA follows: TGCGCCAGCACCCCGGGACAAAGCACAGATACGCAGTATTTT. It specifies CASTPGQSTDTQYF. Variable domain in full (rest from reference TRBV5-1 and TRBJ2-3): KAGVTQTPRYLIKTRGQQVTLSCSPISGHRSVSWYQQTPGQGLQFLFEYFSETQRNKGNFPGRFSGRQFSNSRSEMNVSTLELGDSALYLCASTPGQSTDTQYFGPGTRLTVL.

This chain joins TRBV6-1 and TRBJ2-7, with D possibly being TRBD1 (5 bases). V was shortened by 8 bases and J by 1 base, with 12 bases between the two germline ends. Germline V gene lookup returns CDR1 MNHNS and CDR2 SASEGT. The CDR3 length is 13 residues. CDR3 bases: TGTGCCAGCGCTCGAACAGGTTCCTACGAGCAGTACTTC. This codes for CASARTGSYEQYF.

The gene calls are TRBV5-5 and TRBJ1-1, with D possibly matching TRBD1 (6 bases). The germline gives CDR1 SGHKS, CDR2 YYEKEE (reference sequence). The CDR3 covers 13 residues. Trimming removed 4 bases from V and 0 bases from J, with 7 bases in between. CDR3 nucleotides: TGTGCCAGCAGCCGGACAGTGAACACTGAAGCTTTCTTT. Translation gives CASSRTVNTEAFF.

CDR3 nucleotide sequence: TGTGCCAGTTCCAGACAGGGGAGTTCCTACGAGCAGTACTTC. It specifies CASSRQGSSYEQYF. The chain joins TRBV19 to TRBJ2-7; 8 bases match TRBD1. Germline loops: CDR1 LNHDA, CDR2 SQIVND (reference sequence). J lost 1 base, V lost 8 bases, and 7 bases had no gene match. The CDR3 is 14 residues long.

The table lists this clone with a count of one. V and J are TRBV27 and TRBJ1-1; D not resolved. Trimming pared 10 bases from V and 4 bases from J, leaving 16 bases between. The CDR3 runs 13 residues. Per the germline V gene, CDR1 is MNHEY and CDR2 is SMNVEV (reference sequence). DNA of the CDR3: TGTGCCACCAGCCCGGGATGGGGCACTGAAGCTTTCTTT. Its protein product is CATSPGWGTEAFF.

The CDR3: CASSLEVTQYF. The CDR3 DNA sequence: TGTGCCAGCAGCTTAGAGGTTACGCAGTATTTT. The J gene is TRBJ2-3, the V gene TRBV7-8, with D unresolved. V lost 1 base and J lost 8, with 4 bases in between. CDR3 length equals 11 residues. Germline CDR1 and CDR2: SGHVS and FQNEAQ. The full variable domain, with the rest looked up from reference TRBV7-8 and TRBJ2-3, is GAGVSQSPRYKVAKRGQDVALRCDPISGHVSLFWYQQALGQGPEFLTYFQNEAQLDKSGLPSDRFFAERPEGSVSTLKIQRTQQEDSAVYLCASSLEVTQYFGPGTRLTVL.

The chain employs TRBV2 and TRBJ1-5; tentative D call: TRBD1 (5 bases). Germline CDR1 reads SNHLY; CDR2 reads FYNNEI. V was pared by 6 bases and J by 7 bases, with 16 bases between. This CDR3 spans 14 amino acids. The CDR3 DNA reads as TGTGCCAGCAGCTCCAGGGACGCACGACAGCCCCAGCATTTT. This translates into CASSSRDARQPQHF.

The count of this clone is one. The V and J genes are TRBV18 and TRBJ1-1; D is unclear. Germline V lookup: CDR1 KGHSH, CDR2 LQKENI. This CDR3 is built from 15 residues. V lost 3 bases and J lost 4, with 15 bases in between. CDR3 bases: TGTGCCAGCTCACCCCCGGGCCCGGTCGGCACTGAAGCTTTCTTT. Its protein product is CASSPPGPVGTEAFF.

The chain uses TRBV6-1 and TRBJ1-1, with D unresolved. Trimming took 6 bases from V and 2 from J, leaving 10 bases between them. CDR3 length: 13 residues. Germline assignment: CDR1 MNHNS and CDR2 SASEGT. Here the CDR3 reads CASRATDNTEAFF. The CDR3 DNA is TGTGCCAGCAGAGCAACAGATAACACTGAAGCTTTCTTT.

The chain recombines TRBV28 with TRBJ1-6; D ambiguous. Germline CDR1 and CDR2: MDHEN and SYDVKM. The V end was cut by 6 bases, the J end by 9 bases, with 12 bases between. The CDR3 runs 13 residues. In DNA, the CDR3 is TGTGCCAGCAGAACCTTAAGTACTTCACCCCTCCACTTT. Translation gives CASRTLSTSPLHF.

The V gene is TRBV6-1, the J gene TRBJ1-2; D may be TRBD1 (6 bases). Germline CDR1 and CDR2: MNHNS and SASEGT. The V end was cut by 4 bases, the J end by 4 bases, with 13 bases between. This CDR3 comprises 14 residues. CDR3 residues: CASSGTDPPYGYTF. The CDR3 coding sequence is TGTGCCAGCAGTGGGACAGATCCCCCCTATGGCTACACCTTC.

The J gene is TRBJ2-7, the V gene TRBV12-5; unclear D gene. The V gene's germline CDR1 is LGHNT and CDR2 FRNRAP. The CDR3 consists of 12 residues. Deletions cut 4 bases from V and 6 bases from J, with 10 bases between. The CDR3 protein is CASGSRIPEQYF. CDR3 bases: TGTGCTAGTGGTTCCAGGATCCCCGAGCAGTACTTC.

The rearrangement uses TRBV10-2 and TRBJ2-1; 8 nucleotides align to TRBD2. The trim removed 4 bases at V and 0 bases at J, leaving 2 bases unmatched. CDR1 is WSHSY and CDR2 is SAAADI in the germline V gene. The CDR3 has 15 residues. The CDR3 nucleotides are TGCGCCAGCAGTGCAGCGGGGGCCTCCTACAATGAGCAGTTCTTC. This gives the protein CASSAAGASYNEQFF.

This clone was seen a few times. V is TRBV12-5 and J is TRBJ1-6, with no clear D. V was shortened by 6 bases and J by 6 bases, with 6 bases between the two germline ends. Germline V gene sequence: CDR1 LGHNT, CDR2 FRNRAP. The CDR3 is 12 amino acids. The CDR3 region is CASGGTNSPLHF. The CDR3 region has the DNA TGTGCTAGTGGGGGTACTAATTCACCCCTCCACTTT.

This chain uses TRBV7-7 with TRBJ2-2; TRBD1 matches at 9 bases. This CDR3 has 14 residues. Trimming cost V 1 base and J 6 bases; bases outside gene matches: 0. Germline CDR1 and CDR2: SSHAT and FNYEAQ (reference sequence). CDR3 in amino acids: CASSLGTGAGELFF. Here the CDR3 DNA reads TGTGCCAGCAGCTTAGGGACAGGGGCCGGGGAGCTGTTTTTT.

V is TRBV6-1 and J is TRBJ1-1; 8 bases agree with TRBD1. This CDR3 is built from 16 residues. V trimming: 4 bases; J trimming: 5 bases; junction bases outside the gene matches: 12. Germline CDR1 and CDR2: MNHNS and SASEGT. The CDR3 protein is CASSVGTGVWGTEAFF. Written as DNA, the CDR3 is TGTGCCAGCAGTGTGGGGACAGGCGTCTGGGGGACTGAAGCTTTCTTT.

CDR3 protein: CASSMDREANYGYTF. CDR3 DNA sequence: TGTGCCAGCAGCATGGACAGGGAGGCCAACTATGGCTACACCTTC. This chain links TRBV21-1 with TRBJ1-2; no DNA check was done on the table's D call, TRBD1. TRBV21-1 is labeled a pseudogene. This CDR3 has 15 amino acids.

The chain recombines TRBV6-5 with TRBJ2-3; D assignment may be TRBD1 or TRBD2 (5 bases each). The CDR3 sequence is 13 residues long. Germline CDR1 is MNHEY and CDR2 is SVGAGI. V lost 8 bases and J 6 bases, leaving 15 bases between the germline ends. In nucleotides, the CDR3 is TGTGCCAGCTTGGGACGAGACGCGGATACGCAGTATTTT. This sequence encodes CASLGRDADTQYF.

This rearrangement joins TRBV9 to TRBJ1-3; D is undetermined. Germline loops: CDR1 SGDLS, CDR2 YYNGEE. This CDR3 has 14 residues. Trimming pared 7 bases from V and 0 bases from J, leaving 11 bases between. CDR3 region: CASGRGSSGNTIYF. The CDR3 bases are TGTGCCAGCGGGCGGGGATCCTCTGGAAACACCATATATTTT.

This clone was recorded only once. This sequence joins TRBV27 and TRBJ1-6; D gene ambiguous. The CDR3 contains 15 residues. The germline V gene encodes CDR1 MNHEY and CDR2 SMNVEV (reference sequence). The V and J ends lost 6 bases and 0 bases respectively, with 9 bases between them. The CDR3 sequence: CASSQTSSYNSPLHF. The CDR3 DNA sequence: TGTGCCAGCAGCCAAACGTCCTCCTATAATTCACCCCTCCACTTT.